The rows below give T cell receptor beta chains drawn from one sample of a study of regulatory T cells in long-lasting Graves disease. TCRdb independently ran MiXCR on the multiplex PCR reads; one entry per CDR3 protein. This sample carries roughly 350,000 distinct CDR3 sequences, around 15% of them seen once, and the ten largest clones take 20%. The same sample was also studied in work on T cells in Graves' hyperthyroidism and ophthalmopathy.

Here the sequenced sample was peripheral blood mononuclear cells (PBMCs), taken at new diagnosis, from a patient treated with antithyroid drugs. All receptors derive from a woman aged 18-29 years with Graves disease. Each CDR3 is given with its conserved first and last residue. A D gene is named only where the DNA matches it firmly. Clone size is not always given. Where it is, it says once, few, many or a class for expanded clones.

clone_size | j_call | d_call | v_call | cdr3_aa | cdr3_nt
many | TRBJ2-7 | NA | TRBV3-1 | CASSQIRSWEQYF | TGTGCCAGCAGCCAAATCCGTTCCTGGGAGCAGTACTTC
few | TRBJ1-4 | NA | TRBV7-9 | CASSPTDRFEEKLFF | TGTGCCAGCAGCCCCACCGACAGATTCGAAGAAAAACTGTTTTTT
NA | TRBJ1-1 | NA | TRBV29-1 | CSGVMNTEAFF | TGCAGCGGGGTCATGAACACTGAAGCTTTCTTT
many | TRBJ2-2 | TRBD1 | TRBV30 | CASPTGMSAGELFF | TGTGCCAGTCCGACAGGGATGAGCGCCGGGGAGCTGTTTTTT
NA | TRBJ2-3 | TRBD2 | TRBV9 | CASSVALSGRAYWVDTQYF | TGTGCCAGCAGCGTAGCTCTTAGCGGGAGGGCCTATTGGGTAGATACGCAGTATTTT
many | TRBJ2-7 | TRBD1 | TRBV7-9 | CASSSLTGYYEQYF | TGTGCCAGCAGCTCATTGACAGGGTACTACGAGCAGTACTTC
NA | TRBJ2-5 | NA | TRBV24-1 | CATSDPRDTIQETQYF | TGTGCCACCAGTGATCCCCGGGACACCATCCAAGAGACCCAGTACTTC
many | TRBJ2-2 | NA | TRBV6-5 | CASSYLKNTGELFF | TGTGCCAGCAGTTACCTCAAGAACACCGGGGAGCTGTTTTTT
few | TRBJ1-1 | NA | TRBV6-1 | CASGGSTEAFF | TGTGCCAGCGGCGGGAGCACTGAAGCTTTCTTT
few | TRBJ1-1 | NA | TRBV5-6 | CASSLLDSPMNTEAFF | TGTGCCAGCAGCTTGTTGGACAGTCCCATGAACACTGAAGCTTTCTTT
few | TRBJ2-3 | TRBD1 | TRBV24-1 | CATSDFLGQGPDTQYF | TGTGCCACCAGTGATTTCCTGGGACAGGGCCCAGATACGCAGTATTTT
many | TRBJ2-5 | NA | TRBV7-8 | CASSLAKTLGETQYF | TGTGCCAGCAGCTTAGCGAAAACCCTGGGGGAGACCCAGTACTTC
few | TRBJ1-2 | TRBD1 | TRBV6-1 | CASSPGQGSGSTF | TGTGCCAGCAGCCCGGGACAGGGGAGCGGCTCCACCTTC
many | TRBJ2-7 | TRBD2 | TRBV20-1 | CSASRTSDGEQYF | TGCAGTGCTAGTAGGACTAGCGATGGCGAGCAGTACTTC
few | TRBJ2-7 | NA | TRBV7-9 | CASRPMSGGEQYF | TGTGCCAGCAGACCCATGTCGGGTGGCGAGCAGTACTTC
many | TRBJ1-5 | TRBD1 | TRBV6-1 | CASSGTGTGGSQPQHF | TGTGCCAGCAGTGGAACCGGGACAGGGGGGAGTCAGCCCCAGCATTTT
many | TRBJ2-1 | NA | TRBV5-1 | CASSLAGELTYNEQFF | TGCGCCAGCAGCTTGGCCGGGGAATTGACCTACAATGAGCAGTTCTTC
few | TRBJ2-5 | NA | TRBV19 | CASSIGLQETQYF | TGTGCCAGTAGTATAGGCCTACAAGAGACCCAGTACTTC
NA | TRBJ1-6 | TRBD1 | TRBV7-9 | CASSTTGGITYNSPLHF | TGTGCCAGCAGCACCACAGGGGGCATCACCTATAATTCACCCCTCCACTTT
NA | TRBJ2-7 | TRBD1 | TRBV20-1 | CSARPQGSYEQYF | TGCAGTGCCAGACCACAGGGGTCCTACGAGCAGTACTTC
few | TRBJ1-1 | NA | TRBV7-2 | CASSLGQVGNTEAFF | TGTGCCAGCAGCTTAGGACAGGTGGGGAACACTGAAGCTTTCTTT
NA | TRBJ1-4 | NA | TRBV3-1 | CASSQEGYSPGEKLFF | TGTGCCAGCAGCCAAGAAGGGTACAGCCCGGGAGAAAAACTGTTTTTT
NA | TRBJ2-2 | NA | TRBV9 | CASSVGYPDAAGELFF | TGTGCCAGCAGCGTAGGGTATCCTGACGCTGCCGGGGAGCTGTTTTTT
NA | TRBJ1-1 | NA | TRBV19 | CASSPTQGYTEAFF | TGTGCCAGTAGCCCTACTCAGGGGTACACTGAAGCTTTCTTT
few | TRBJ1-1 | NA | TRBV25-1 | CASTRTGITEAFF | TGTGCCAGCACCCGTACAGGAATCACTGAAGCTTTCTTT